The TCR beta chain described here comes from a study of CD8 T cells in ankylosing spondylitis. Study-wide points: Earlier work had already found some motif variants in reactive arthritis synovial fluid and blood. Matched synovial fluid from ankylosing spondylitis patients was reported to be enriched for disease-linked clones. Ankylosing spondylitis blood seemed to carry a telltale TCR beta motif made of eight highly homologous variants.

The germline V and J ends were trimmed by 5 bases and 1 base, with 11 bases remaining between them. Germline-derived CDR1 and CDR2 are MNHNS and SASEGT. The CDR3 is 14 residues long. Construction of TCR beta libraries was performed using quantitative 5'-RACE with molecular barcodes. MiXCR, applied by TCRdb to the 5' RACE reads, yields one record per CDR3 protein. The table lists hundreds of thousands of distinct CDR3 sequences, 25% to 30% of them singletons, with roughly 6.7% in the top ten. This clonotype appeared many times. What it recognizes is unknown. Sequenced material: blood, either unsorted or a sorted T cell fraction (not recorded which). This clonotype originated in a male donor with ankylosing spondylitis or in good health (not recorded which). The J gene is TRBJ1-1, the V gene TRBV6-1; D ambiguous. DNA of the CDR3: TGTGCCAGCAGTACCCCCGTGCGGAACACTGAAGCTTTCTTT. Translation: CASSTPVRNTEAFF.